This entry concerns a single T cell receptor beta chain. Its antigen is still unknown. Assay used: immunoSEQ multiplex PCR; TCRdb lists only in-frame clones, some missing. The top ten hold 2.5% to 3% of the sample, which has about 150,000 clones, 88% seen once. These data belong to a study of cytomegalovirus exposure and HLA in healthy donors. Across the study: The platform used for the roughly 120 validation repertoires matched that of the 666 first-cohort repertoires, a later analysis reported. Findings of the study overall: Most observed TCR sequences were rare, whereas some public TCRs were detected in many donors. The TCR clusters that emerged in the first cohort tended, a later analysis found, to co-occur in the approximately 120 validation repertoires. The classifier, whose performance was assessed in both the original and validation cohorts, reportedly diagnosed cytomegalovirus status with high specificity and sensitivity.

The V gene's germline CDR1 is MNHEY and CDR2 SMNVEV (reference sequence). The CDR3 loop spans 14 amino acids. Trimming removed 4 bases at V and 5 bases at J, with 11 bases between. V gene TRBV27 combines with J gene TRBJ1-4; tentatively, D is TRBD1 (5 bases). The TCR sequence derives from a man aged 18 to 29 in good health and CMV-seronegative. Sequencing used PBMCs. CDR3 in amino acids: CASSSRQMNEKLFF. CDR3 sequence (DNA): TGTGCCAGCAGTTCCCGACAGATGAATGAAAAACTGTTTTTT.